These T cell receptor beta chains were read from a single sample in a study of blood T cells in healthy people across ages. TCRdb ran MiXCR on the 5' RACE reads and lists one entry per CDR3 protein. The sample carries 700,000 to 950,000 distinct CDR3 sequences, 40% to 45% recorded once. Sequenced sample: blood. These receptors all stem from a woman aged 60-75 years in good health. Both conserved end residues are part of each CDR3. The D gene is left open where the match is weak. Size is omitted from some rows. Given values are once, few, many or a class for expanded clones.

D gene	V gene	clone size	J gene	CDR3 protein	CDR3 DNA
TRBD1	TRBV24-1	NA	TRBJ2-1	CATSDPRQGLGEQFF	TGTGCCACCAGTGATCCGAGACAGGGGTTGGGTGAGCAGTTCTTC
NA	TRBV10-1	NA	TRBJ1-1	CASSPTASNTEAFF	TGCGCCAGCAGCCCGACGGCGTCGAACACTGAAGCTTTCTTT
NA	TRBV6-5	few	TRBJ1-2	CASSYSGARDGYTF	TGTGCCAGCAGTTACTCAGGTGCAAGGGATGGCTACACCTTC
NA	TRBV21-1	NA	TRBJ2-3	CASSKQAGVAGTQYF	TGTGCCAGCAGCAAACAAGCGGGGGTCGCAGGTACGCAGTATTTT
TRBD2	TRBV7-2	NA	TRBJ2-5	CASNSTQRDQVTQYF	TGTGCCAGCAACTCCACCCAGCGGGATCAAGTGACCCAGTACTTC
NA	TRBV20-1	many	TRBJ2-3	CSARLGSARDTQYF	TGCAGTGCTAGACTCGGTAGCGCCCGGGATACGCAGTATTTT
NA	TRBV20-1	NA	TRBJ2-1	CSAALGEQFF	TGCAGTGCCGCATTAGGAGAGCAGTTCTTC
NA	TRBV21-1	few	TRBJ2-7	CASSKRSQTFDEQYF	TGTGCCAGCAGCAAAAGGTCTCAGACGTTCGACGAGCAGTACTTC
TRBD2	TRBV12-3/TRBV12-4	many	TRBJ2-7	CASSSGLAGGMSSYEQYF	TGTGCCAGCAGTTCGGGACTAGCGGGAGGTATGAGCTCCTACGAGCAGTACTTC
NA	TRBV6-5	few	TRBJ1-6	CASSYSLDSHNSPLHF	TGTGCCAGCAGTTACTCGCTCGACAGCCATAATTCACCCCTCCACTTT
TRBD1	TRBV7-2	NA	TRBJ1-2	CASTPSSGGGDGYTF	TGTGCCAGCACCCCATCATCAGGGGGAGGCGATGGCTACACCTTC
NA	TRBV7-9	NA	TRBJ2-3	CGPDTQYF	TGTGGGCCAGATACGCAGTATTTT
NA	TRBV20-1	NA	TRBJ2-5	CSCPRPGEETQYF	TGCAGCTGCCCGCGTCCCGGGGAGGAGACCCAGTACTTC
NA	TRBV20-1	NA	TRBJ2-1	CSAGPGAGRVDEQFF	TGCAGTGCTGGCCCAGGTGCAGGACGCGTGGATGAGCAGTTCTTC
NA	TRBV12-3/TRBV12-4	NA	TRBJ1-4	CASAQAGNLVLFF	TGTGCCAGCGCCCAGGCAGGGAACCTTGTCCTGTTTTTT
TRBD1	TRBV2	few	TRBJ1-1	CASSDGQDLNTEAFF	TGTGCCAGCAGTGATGGACAGGATTTGAACACTGAAGCTTTCTTT
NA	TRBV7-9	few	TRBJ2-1	CASSLLLETQFF	TGTGCCAGCAGCCTCCTATTGGAAACGCAGTTCTTC
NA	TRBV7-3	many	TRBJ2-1	CASSLGEGYPSEQFF	TGTGCCAGCAGCTTAGGCGAGGGCTACCCAAGTGAGCAGTTCTTC
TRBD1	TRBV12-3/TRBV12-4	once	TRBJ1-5	CASSLGQGIKPQHF	TGTGCCAGCAGTCTCGGACAGGGTATTAAGCCCCAGCATTTT
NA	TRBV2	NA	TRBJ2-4	CASSDPGNKNIQYF	TGTGCCAGCAGTGACCCAGGAAACAAAAACATTCAGTACTTC
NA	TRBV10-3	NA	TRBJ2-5	CAIQSGGETQYF	TGTGCCATCCAATCAGGAGGAGAGACCCAGTACTTC
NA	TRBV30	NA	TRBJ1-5	CAWNPGQPNQPQHF	TGTGCCTGGAACCCCGGACAGCCAAATCAGCCCCAGCATTTT
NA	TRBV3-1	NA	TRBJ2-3	CAGSQGQPDTDTQYF	TGTGCCGGCAGCCAAGGACAGCCGGACACAGATACGCAGTATTTT
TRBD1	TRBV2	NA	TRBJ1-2	CASSEGQGRGYTF	TGTGCCAGCAGTGAAGGACAGGGGCGAGGCTACACCTTC
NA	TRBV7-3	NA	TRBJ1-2	CASSQDGAQSYGYTF	TGTGCCAGCAGCCAAGACGGGGCGCAAAGCTATGGCTACACCTTC
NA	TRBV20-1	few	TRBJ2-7	CSAKPSALAYEQYF	TGCAGTGCTAAACCTAGCGCGCTCGCCTACGAGCAGTACTTC
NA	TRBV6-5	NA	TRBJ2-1	CASSSPREAEFYEQFF	TGTGCCAGCAGTTCCCCTAGGGAGGCCGAATTTTATGAGCAGTTCTTC
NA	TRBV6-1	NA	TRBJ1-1	CASSAEGPTEAFF	TGTGCCAGCAGTGCCGAGGGACCCACTGAAGCTTTCTTT
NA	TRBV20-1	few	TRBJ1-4	CSARKGQSQGELFF	TGCAGTGCTAGAAAGGGGCAGTCCCAAGGAGAACTGTTTTTT
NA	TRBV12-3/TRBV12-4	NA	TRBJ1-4	CASSLSGGQNEKLFF	TGTGCCAGCAGTTTGAGCGGGGGTCAAAATGAAAAACTGTTTTTT
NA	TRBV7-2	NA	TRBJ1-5	CASSTRADQPQHF	TGTGCCAGCAGCACCCGGGCAGATCAGCCCCAGCATTTT
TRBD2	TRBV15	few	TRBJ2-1	CATSRVRGRAYNEQFF	TGTGCCACCAGCAGAGTCCGCGGGAGGGCCTACAATGAGCAGTTCTTC
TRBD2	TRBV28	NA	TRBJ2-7	CASSLVRLAGREQYF	TGTGCCAGCAGTTTAGTAAGACTAGCGGGACGGGAGCAGTACTTC
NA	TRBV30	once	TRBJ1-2	CAWSERDSYGYTF	TGTGCCTGGAGTGAACGAGACAGCTATGGCTACACCTTC
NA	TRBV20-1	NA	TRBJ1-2	CSANGPSGGYTF	TGCAGTGCTAACGGACCGTCCGGGGGCTACACCTTC
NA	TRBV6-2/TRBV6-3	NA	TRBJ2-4	CASTKRRLNIQYF	TGTGCCAGCACTAAAAGGAGGTTAAACATTCAGTACTTC
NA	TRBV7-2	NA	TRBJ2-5	CASSFSTVTAETQYF	TGTGCCAGCAGCTTCTCGACAGTAACGGCGGAGACCCAGTACTTC
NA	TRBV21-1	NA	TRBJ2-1	CASSNRAGATEQFF	TGTGCCAGCAGCAATCGGGCCGGGGCAACTGAGCAGTTCTTC
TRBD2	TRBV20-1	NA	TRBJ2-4	CSARGTAGGITKNIQYF	TGCAGTGCTAGGGGGACGGCGGGAGGGATAACCAAAAACATTCAGTACTTC
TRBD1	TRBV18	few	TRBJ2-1	CASSPPGTGTYNEQFF	TGTGCCAGCTCACCTCCCGGGACAGGCACCTACAATGAGCAGTTCTTC
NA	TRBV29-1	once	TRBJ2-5	CSVEDRGETQYF	TGCAGCGTTGAAGATCGTGGGGAGACCCAGTACTTC
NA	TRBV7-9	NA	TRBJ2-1	CASRAAQGGNEQFF	TGTGCCAGCAGGGCCGCACAGGGTGGAAATGAGCAGTTCTTC
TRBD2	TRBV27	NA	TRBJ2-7	CASTAVTSIGNEQYF	TGTGCCAGCACCGCCGTGACTAGCATCGGGAATGAGCAGTACTTC
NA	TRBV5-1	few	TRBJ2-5	CASSRSNDIGETQYF	TGCGCCAGCAGTCGATCTAATGACATAGGAGAGACCCAGTACTTC
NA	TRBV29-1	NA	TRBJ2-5	CSVTPGGGNEQYF	TGCAGCGTTACACCAGGAGGAGGGAATGAGCAGTACTTC
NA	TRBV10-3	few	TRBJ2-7	CAISESEQRWQYF	TGTGCCATCAGTGAGTCGGAACAGCGATGGCAGTACTTC